This is a list of T cell receptor beta chains from one sample in a study of T cell responses to AZD1222 COVID-19 vaccine. The method was immunoSEQ multiplex PCR; TCRdb's version includes in-frame clones alone and lacks a portion of them. The sample lists approximately 120,000 clones, approximately 90% occurring once. Sequences were derived from peripheral blood, sampled on day 0 of MenACWY control vaccination. These receptors were collected from an adult in good health. The CDR3 runs from the conserved cysteine through the conserved F or W. The order of the fields is CDR3 DNA, CDR3 protein, J gene, clone size, V gene, CDR3 length, D gene. The D gene is left open where the match is weak. The size field is filled for only some rows; it gives once, few, many or a size class.

cdr3_nt: TGTGCCAGCAGCCAGGGGAACGGGGGTGGCTATGGCTACACCTTC
cdr3_aa: CASSQGNGGGYGYTF
j_call: TRBJ1-2
clone_size: -
v_call: TRBV4-2
cdr3_length: 15
d_call: -

cdr3_nt: TGTGCCAGCATCCAGTACGGGGAGCTGTTTTTT
cdr3_aa: CASIQYGELFF
j_call: TRBJ2-2
clone_size: -
v_call: TRBV2
cdr3_length: 11
d_call: -

cdr3_nt: TGTGCCAGCAGTAAGGCACTTTCGGGAGACCGGGAGACCCAGTACTTC
cdr3_aa: CASSKALSGDRETQYF
j_call: TRBJ2-5
clone_size: few
v_call: TRBV5-4
cdr3_length: 16
d_call: -

cdr3_nt: TGTGCAAGTCGCTTAGATCATCAGCCCCAGCATTTT
cdr3_aa: CASRLDHQPQHF
j_call: TRBJ1-5
clone_size: -
v_call: TRBV12-2
cdr3_length: 12
d_call: -

cdr3_nt: TGCGCCAGCAGCTTGGCTCTGACTAGCGGAGTGACCGGGGAGCTGTTTTTT
cdr3_aa: CASSLALTSGVTGELFF
j_call: TRBJ2-2
clone_size: -
v_call: TRBV5-1
cdr3_length: 17
d_call: TRBD2

cdr3_nt: TGCGCCAGCAGCTTGGCCGGAGGGATTAACACTGAAGCTTTCTTT
cdr3_aa: CASSLAGGINTEAFF
j_call: TRBJ1-1
clone_size: -
v_call: TRBV5-1
cdr3_length: 15
d_call: -

cdr3_nt: TGTGCCAGCAGCAAAGTGGACACAAAACTCCGGGACAGGATCTACGAGCAGTACTTC
cdr3_aa: CASSKVDTKLRDRIYEQYF
j_call: TRBJ2-7
clone_size: once
v_call: TRBV21-1
cdr3_length: 19
d_call: -

cdr3_nt: TGTGCCAGCAGTTTTGGGGCAGGGGATCAGCCCCAGCATTTT
cdr3_aa: CASSFGAGDQPQHF
j_call: TRBJ1-5
clone_size: -
v_call: TRBV27
cdr3_length: 14
d_call: -

cdr3_nt: TGTGCCAGCACCCAAAGAGGGACAGGGTCGAGCACTGAAGCTTTCTTT
cdr3_aa: CASTQRGTGSSTEAFF
j_call: TRBJ1-1
clone_size: -
v_call: TRBV7-2
cdr3_length: 16
d_call: TRBD1

cdr3_nt: TGTGCCAGTAGTATACAGGGCGCCGGCACTGAAGCTTTCTTT
cdr3_aa: CASSIQGAGTEAFF
j_call: TRBJ1-1
clone_size: -
v_call: TRBV19
cdr3_length: 14
d_call: -

cdr3_nt: TGTGCCAGTAGTATGAGGGGACAGGTATATCAGCCCCAGCATTTT
cdr3_aa: CASSMRGQVYQPQHF
j_call: TRBJ1-5
clone_size: few
v_call: TRBV19
cdr3_length: 15
d_call: TRBD1

cdr3_nt: TGTGCCAGCAGCTTAGTTGAGGGAAAGACCCAGTACTTC
cdr3_aa: CASSLVEGKTQYF
j_call: TRBJ2-5
clone_size: -
v_call: TRBV11-3
cdr3_length: 13
d_call: -

cdr3_nt: TGTGCCAGCAGCTTTGGCGGTTACAATGAGCAGTTCTTC
cdr3_aa: CASSFGGYNEQFF
j_call: TRBJ2-1
clone_size: -
v_call: TRBV7-3
cdr3_length: 13
d_call: -

cdr3_nt: TGTGCCAGCAGCCTTGGTCGAGGGGACGAGCAGTACTTC
cdr3_aa: CASSLGRGDEQYF
j_call: TRBJ2-7
clone_size: -
v_call: TRBV7-6
cdr3_length: 13
d_call: -

cdr3_nt: TGCAGTGCTAGTGCAACATTGGAGACCCAGTACTTC
cdr3_aa: CSASATLETQYF
j_call: TRBJ2-5
clone_size: -
v_call: TRBV20-1
cdr3_length: 12
d_call: -

cdr3_nt: TGTGCCAGCAGCTTAGGACAGATCTACGAGCAGTACTTC
cdr3_aa: CASSLGQIYEQYF
j_call: TRBJ2-7
clone_size: few
v_call: TRBV5-8
cdr3_length: 13
d_call: -

cdr3_nt: TGTGCCAGCAGTGTCGGGACAGGGCGCGCTGAAAAACTGTTTTTT
cdr3_aa: CASSVGTGRAEKLFF
j_call: TRBJ1-4
clone_size: -
v_call: TRBV6-4
cdr3_length: 15
d_call: TRBD1

cdr3_nt: TGTGCCAGCAGCGCCAGGACAGACATGAACACTGAAGCTTTCTTT
cdr3_aa: CASSARTDMNTEAFF
j_call: TRBJ1-1
clone_size: -
v_call: TRBV9
cdr3_length: 15
d_call: -

cdr3_nt: TGTGCCAGCAGCGGGGCCGGGACTAGCGACGAGACCCAGTACTTC
cdr3_aa: CASSGAGTSDETQYF
j_call: TRBJ2-5
clone_size: -
v_call: TRBV28
cdr3_length: 15
d_call: TRBD2

cdr3_nt: TGCGCCAGCAGCCGAAGCGGGTCGGGACTAGCGGGAGCCTCGCGACAAGATGAGCAGTTCTTC
cdr3_aa: CASSRSGSGLAGASRQDEQFF
j_call: TRBJ2-1
clone_size: -
v_call: TRBV4-1
cdr3_length: 21
d_call: TRBD2

cdr3_nt: TGCGCCAGCAGCTTGGACGGTAGGTGGGCTTTCTTT
cdr3_aa: CASSLDGRWAFF
j_call: TRBJ1-1
clone_size: few
v_call: TRBV5-1
cdr3_length: 12
d_call: -

cdr3_nt: TGTGCCAGCACGGGGAAGTGGAGCACTGAAGCTTTCTTT
cdr3_aa: CASTGKWSTEAFF
j_call: TRBJ1-1
clone_size: -
v_call: TRBV5-8
cdr3_length: 13
d_call: -

cdr3_nt: TGCAGCGTAAGGATCCCTGGGGGCTTTTACAATGAGCAGTTCTTC
cdr3_aa: CSVRIPGGFYNEQFF
j_call: TRBJ2-1
clone_size: once
v_call: TRBV29-1
cdr3_length: 15
d_call: -

cdr3_nt: TGTGCCAGCAGCCAAGAGTACTCTGGGGCTGGGGCCAACGTCCTGACTTTC
cdr3_aa: CASSQEYSGAGANVLTF
j_call: TRBJ2-6
clone_size: -
v_call: TRBV3-1/TRBV3-2
cdr3_length: 17
d_call: -

cdr3_nt: TGTGCCAGCAGCCAAGCCCGGGGCACCGGGGAGCTGTTTTTT
cdr3_aa: CASSQARGTGELFF
j_call: TRBJ2-2
clone_size: -
v_call: TRBV3-1/TRBV3-2
cdr3_length: 14
d_call: -

cdr3_nt: TGCGCCAGCAGCTTGTTCAGTCCTACCGCTGAAGCTTTCTTT
cdr3_aa: CASSLFSPTAEAFF
j_call: TRBJ1-1
clone_size: -
v_call: TRBV5-1
cdr3_length: 14
d_call: -

cdr3_nt: TGTGCCTGGAGTGAGACTGGAAAGGGCACTGGGGCCAACGTCCTGACTTTC
cdr3_aa: CAWSETGKGTGANVLTF
j_call: TRBJ2-6
clone_size: -
v_call: TRBV30
cdr3_length: 17
d_call: -

cdr3_nt: TGTGCCAGCAGCCGTGACTTTTTCGGTAAACAGTACTTC
cdr3_aa: CASSRDFFGKQYF
j_call: TRBJ2-7
clone_size: -
v_call: TRBV12-3/TRBV12-4
cdr3_length: 13
d_call: -

cdr3_nt: TGTGCCAGCAGCACTCGACGGAGCTACGAGCAGTACTTC
cdr3_aa: CASSTRRSYEQYF
j_call: TRBJ2-7
clone_size: -
v_call: TRBV13
cdr3_length: 13
d_call: -

cdr3_nt: TGTGCCAGCAGTTACCGTTCCAGGGGTGTCACTGAAGCTTTCTTT
cdr3_aa: CASSYRSRGVTEAFF
j_call: TRBJ1-1
clone_size: -
v_call: TRBV6-5
cdr3_length: 15
d_call: -

cdr3_nt: TGCAGCGTGGGACAGATCCAAGAGACCCAGTACTTC
cdr3_aa: CSVGQIQETQYF
j_call: TRBJ2-5
clone_size: -
v_call: TRBV29-1
cdr3_length: 12
d_call: TRBD1

cdr3_nt: TGTGCCAGCAGTTTGGGGCGCTATGGCTACACCTTC
cdr3_aa: CASSLGRYGYTF
j_call: TRBJ1-2
clone_size: -
v_call: TRBV28
cdr3_length: 12
d_call: -

cdr3_nt: TGTGCCAGCAGTCCCCTCTTGACGGGTGGCTACACCTTC
cdr3_aa: CASSPLLTGGYTF
j_call: TRBJ1-2
clone_size: -
v_call: TRBV12-3/TRBV12-4
cdr3_length: 13
d_call: -

cdr3_nt: TGTGCCAGCAGAACGGGACAGGGAAGAGGCGAAAAACTGTTTTTT
cdr3_aa: CASRTGQGRGEKLFF
j_call: TRBJ1-4
clone_size: few
v_call: TRBV7-2
cdr3_length: 15
d_call: TRBD1

cdr3_nt: TGTGCCAGCAGCCGTTTTAGCGGGAGTGTCAACGAGCAGTACTTC
cdr3_aa: CASSRFSGSVNEQYF
j_call: TRBJ2-7
clone_size: -
v_call: TRBV7-8
cdr3_length: 15
d_call: TRBD2

cdr3_nt: TGTGCCAGCAGCATCGACTACGCCGCTATTAGTGAGCAGTTCTTC
cdr3_aa: CASSIDYAAISEQFF
j_call: TRBJ2-1
clone_size: -
v_call: TRBV7-3
cdr3_length: 15
d_call: -

cdr3_nt: TGTGCCAGTAGTTCTTCTAGCGGGAGTTCCTACGAGCAGTACTTC
cdr3_aa: CASSSSSGSSYEQYF
j_call: TRBJ2-7
clone_size: -
v_call: TRBV19
cdr3_length: 15
d_call: TRBD2

cdr3_nt: TGTGCCAGCAGTCCTACCGCGGGACTAGCGATATACAATGAGCAGTTCTTC
cdr3_aa: CASSPTAGLAIYNEQFF
j_call: TRBJ2-1
clone_size: -
v_call: TRBV7-3
cdr3_length: 17
d_call: TRBD2

cdr3_nt: TGTGCCAGCAGCCTGGGACAGGGGAATCACGAGCAGTACTTC
cdr3_aa: CASSLGQGNHEQYF
j_call: TRBJ2-7
clone_size: -
v_call: TRBV11-3
cdr3_length: 14
d_call: TRBD1

cdr3_nt: TGTGCCAGCAGCCAACTACAGGTTGACTTCACTGAAGCTTTCTTT
cdr3_aa: CASSQLQVDFTEAFF
j_call: TRBJ1-1
clone_size: -
v_call: TRBV4-2
cdr3_length: 15
d_call: -

cdr3_nt: TGCAGCGTAGAAGACATAAGCGAGTACAATGAGCAGTTCTTC
cdr3_aa: CSVEDISEYNEQFF
j_call: TRBJ2-1
clone_size: -
v_call: TRBV29-1
cdr3_length: 14
d_call: -

cdr3_nt: TGTGCCAGCAGCCCACACTTAGCGGCTACCTACGAGCAGTACTTC
cdr3_aa: CASSPHLAATYEQYF
j_call: TRBJ2-7
clone_size: -
v_call: TRBV11-2
cdr3_length: 15
d_call: -

cdr3_nt: TGCGCCAGCAGCCAAGATCGGCTAGCTGTTACCTACAATGAGCAGTTCTTC
cdr3_aa: CASSQDRLAVTYNEQFF
j_call: TRBJ2-1
clone_size: -
v_call: TRBV4-1
cdr3_length: 17
d_call: -

cdr3_nt: TGTGCCAGCAGTTACTCGTCAGGGGAGGGAACTGAAGCTTTCTTT
cdr3_aa: CASSYSSGEGTEAFF
j_call: TRBJ1-1
clone_size: -
v_call: TRBV6-5
cdr3_length: 15
d_call: -

cdr3_nt: TGTGCCAGCAGCTCGGACACAGATCAGCCCCAGCATTTT
cdr3_aa: CASSSDTDQPQHF
j_call: TRBJ1-5
clone_size: -
v_call: TRBV7-2
cdr3_length: 13
d_call: -

cdr3_nt: TGTGCCAGCATCCCAGGGGGCTCCTACAATGAGCAGTTCTTC
cdr3_aa: CASIPGGSYNEQFF
j_call: TRBJ2-1
clone_size: -
v_call: TRBV7-2
cdr3_length: 14
d_call: TRBD1

cdr3_nt: TGTGCCAGCAGCAAGGGGACGTCCGTAGAGCAGTATTTT
cdr3_aa: CASSKGTSVEQYF
j_call: TRBJ2-3
clone_size: -
v_call: TRBV11-2
cdr3_length: 13
d_call: -

cdr3_nt: TGTGCCAGCAGTTTGGCCAGATTCTACGAGCAGTACTTC
cdr3_aa: CASSLARFYEQYF
j_call: TRBJ2-7
clone_size: -
v_call: TRBV27
cdr3_length: 13
d_call: -

cdr3_nt: TGTGCCAGCAGCTTAGCCGGACAGTACTATGGCTACACCTTC
cdr3_aa: CASSLAGQYYGYTF
j_call: TRBJ1-2
clone_size: many
v_call: TRBV7-9
cdr3_length: 14
d_call: -

cdr3_nt: TGTGCCAGCAGACAGGAGAACTATGGCTACACCTTC
cdr3_aa: CASRQENYGYTF
j_call: TRBJ1-2
clone_size: -
v_call: TRBV28
cdr3_length: 12
d_call: -

cdr3_nt: TGTGCCAGCAGCTTAGAAAGGGGGACGGGTAATTCACCCCTCCACTTT
cdr3_aa: CASSLERGTGNSPLHF
j_call: TRBJ1-6
clone_size: -
v_call: TRBV7-9
cdr3_length: 16
d_call: -

cdr3_nt: TGTGCCAGCAGCCAAGCTCCACAAATGGGTAATTCACCCCTCCACTTT
cdr3_aa: CASSQAPQMGNSPLHF
j_call: TRBJ1-6
clone_size: -
v_call: TRBV3-1/TRBV3-2
cdr3_length: 16
d_call: -

cdr3_nt: TGTGCCAGCAGCTCCTATGTAACTAGCGGGAGGTCCAGTGAGCAGTTCTTC
cdr3_aa: CASSSYVTSGRSSEQFF
j_call: TRBJ2-1
clone_size: -
v_call: TRBV7-7
cdr3_length: 17
d_call: TRBD2

cdr3_nt: TGTGCCAGCAGCGAGGGTGTCGCCTACGAGCAGTACTTC
cdr3_aa: CASSEGVAYEQYF
j_call: TRBJ2-7
clone_size: -
v_call: TRBV27
cdr3_length: 13
d_call: -

cdr3_nt: TGTGCCAGCTCACCTATGGGACAGGAGAACACTGAAGCTTTCTTT
cdr3_aa: CASSPMGQENTEAFF
j_call: TRBJ1-1
clone_size: -
v_call: TRBV18
cdr3_length: 15
d_call: TRBD1